Listed below are T cell receptor beta chains from one sample, sequenced in a study of shared clonotypes between healthy human individuals. The protocol was immunoSEQ multiplex PCR, while the TCRdb copy is restricted to in-frame clones and leaves out a portion. The table lists 500,000 or so clones, approximately 94% of them singletons. The sequencing input was naive CD4+ T cells sorted from blood. These receptors were collected from a woman aged 25 to 45 in good health. CDR3s include the opening cysteine and the closing phenylalanine or tryptophan. A D gene is named only where the DNA matches it firmly. Size is stated for part of the rows, as once, few or many counts, or as a class when the clone is expanded.

size	D	V	J	CDR3	DNA
NA	TRBD1	TRBV5-1	TRBJ2-2	CASRLQGDTGELFF	TGCGCCAGCAGATTACAGGGGGACACCGGGGAGCTGTTTTTT
NA	NA	TRBV6-5	TRBJ2-7	CASSYDGSSYEQYF	TGTGCCAGCAGTTATGACGGGAGCTCCTACGAGCAGTACTTC
NA	TRBD2	TRBV18	TRBJ2-1	CASSPRLAGEGNNEQFF	TGTGCCAGCTCACCCAGACTAGCGGGAGAAGGAAACAATGAGCAGTTCTTC
NA	TRBD2	TRBV5-1	TRBJ2-7	CASSAGTRWTYEQYF	TGCGCCAGCAGCGCCGGGACTAGGTGGACCTACGAGCAGTACTTC
NA	NA	TRBV10-2	TRBJ1-3	CASRRGGDTSGNTIYF	TGCGCCAGCAGGAGGGGCGGCGACACCTCTGGAAACACCATATATTTT
NA	NA	TRBV18	TRBJ1-3	CASSPRDLDTIYF	TGTGCCAGCTCACCCCGTGACCTTGACACCATATATTTT
NA	TRBD2	TRBV4-1	TRBJ2-6	CASSTGGGSSGANVLTF	TGCGCCAGCAGCACGGGGGGAGGGTCCTCTGGGGCCAACGTCCTGACTTTC
NA	NA	TRBV5-1	TRBJ1-4	CASSSQGATNEKLFF	TGCGCCAGCAGCTCTCAGGGAGCGACTAATGAAAAACTGTTTTTT
NA	NA	TRBV27	TRBJ2-7	CASSLDSSYEQYF	TGTGCCAGCAGTCTAGACAGCTCCTACGAGCAGTACTTC
NA	NA	TRBV14	TRBJ2-7	CASKVGGGYEYEQYF	TGTGCCAGCAAAGTCGGGGGCGGTTATGAGTACGAGCAGTACTTC
once	NA	TRBV5-1	TRBJ2-5	CASSLDWGAAQETQYF	TGCGCCAGCAGCTTGGATTGGGGCGCAGCCCAAGAGACCCAGTACTTC
NA	NA	TRBV19	TRBJ2-7	CASSTNYEQYF	TGTGCCAGTAGTACCAACTACGAGCAGTACTTC
NA	NA	TRBV19	TRBJ1-1	CAPGDTEAFF	TGTGCTCCAGGGGACACTGAAGCTTTCTTT
NA	NA	TRBV27	TRBJ1-4	CASSFHAYNEKLFF	TGTGCCAGCAGTTTCCATGCCTATAATGAAAAACTGTTTTTT
NA	TRBD1	TRBV7-2	TRBJ1-5	CASSKQTGGHGNQPQHF	TGTGCCAGCAGCAAGCAAACAGGGGGCCATGGCAATCAGCCCCAGCATTTT
NA	NA	TRBV4-1	TRBJ1-1	CASSPPGRNTEAFF	TGCGCCAGCAGCCCTCCGGGGCGGAACACTGAAGCTTTCTTT
few	NA	TRBV28	TRBJ1-5	CASSLEILHQHF	TGTGCCAGCAGTTTAGAGATCCTGCACCAGCATTTT
NA	TRBD2	TRBV4-2	TRBJ2-7	CASSQDRGSSGRYEQYF	TGTGCCAGCAGCCAAGATCGGGGGAGTAGCGGGAGGTACGAGCAGTACTTC
NA	TRBD1	TRBV4-1	TRBJ1-4	CASSAQGAGKLFF	TGCGCCAGCAGCGCTCAGGGGGCTGGAAAACTGTTTTTT
NA	NA	TRBV19	TRBJ2-7	CASSNRDQTYEQYF	TGTGCCAGTAGTAACCGGGACCAAACTTACGAGCAGTACTTC
NA	NA	TRBV5-1	TRBJ1-1	CASSLWQSVTEAFF	TGCGCCAGCAGCTTATGGCAATCGGTCACTGAAGCTTTCTTT
NA	NA	TRBV28	TRBJ2-7	CASSPGSSYEQYF	TGTGCCAGCAGCCCAGGGAGCTCCTACGAGCAGTACTTC
NA	NA	TRBV10-1	TRBJ2-1	CASSGSGSYNEQFF	TGCGCCAGCAGTGGAAGCGGATCCTACAATGAGCAGTTCTTC
NA	TRBD1	TRBV5-1	TRBJ2-7	CASSLETGRSEQYF	TGCGCCAGCAGCTTGGAGACAGGGCGAAGCGAGCAGTACTTC
NA	TRBD1	TRBV27	TRBJ1-4	CASSAQGAGDEKLFF	TGTGCCAGCAGTGCACAGGGGGCGGGGGATGAAAAACTGTTTTTT
NA	NA	TRBV18	TRBJ2-7	CASSPPSRAHEQYF	TGTGCCAGCTCACCACCGAGCAGGGCCCACGAGCAGTACTTC
NA	NA	TRBV19	TRBJ1-5	CASSKGYSNQPQHF	TGTGCCAGTAGTAAAGGGTATAGCAATCAGCCCCAGCATTTT
once	NA	TRBV28	TRBJ1-5	CASDGGERPQHF	TGTGCCAGCGACGGAGGGGAGAGGCCCCAGCATTTT
NA	NA	TRBV7-9	TRBJ1-2	CASSFRGSRNTF	TGTGCCAGCAGCTTTCGGGGATCTAGGAACACCTTC
NA	TRBD2	TRBV6-1	TRBJ2-4	CASSDTLSGSRIQYF	TGTGCCAGCAGTGATACACTTAGCGGGAGTCGAATTCAGTACTTC
NA	TRBD2	TRBV27	TRBJ2-7	CASRLAGFPYEQYF	TGTGCCAGCAGACTAGCGGGATTCCCCTACGAGCAGTACTTC
NA	TRBD2	TRBV6-1	TRBJ2-1	CASSERRLAGGSGGEQFF	TGTGCCAGCAGTGAAAGGAGGCTAGCGGGAGGGTCGGGAGGTGAGCAGTTCTTC
NA	NA	TRBV27	TRBJ2-6	CASSFEVRDPRISGANVLTF	TGTGCCAGCAGTTTTGAAGTTAGGGACCCTAGAATCTCTGGGGCCAACGTCCTGACTTTC
NA	NA	TRBV7-3	TRBJ2-6	CANSLGPSSGANVLTF	TGTGCCAACAGCTTAGGCCCCAGCTCTGGGGCCAACGTCCTGACTTTC
NA	NA	TRBV18	TRBJ1-5	CASSFVGSNQPQHF	TGTGCCAGCTCCTTTGTGGGTAGCAATCAGCCCCAGCATTTT
NA	NA	TRBV5-1	TRBJ1-4	CASSPRGGNNEKLFF	TGCGCCAGCAGCCCTCGGGGGGGGAATAATGAAAAACTGTTTTTT
NA	NA	TRBV5-6	TRBJ1-1	CASSPLPSTGNTEAFF	TGTGCCAGCAGCCCCTTACCCTCCACAGGTAACACTGAAGCTTTCTTT
NA	TRBD1	TRBV27	TRBJ2-7	CASRTGTTYEQYF	TGTGCCAGCAGGACAGGGACCACCTACGAGCAGTACTTC
NA	NA	TRBV7-8	TRBJ1-5	CASSLGGGQPQHF	TGTGCCAGCAGCTTAGGCGGCGGCCAGCCCCAGCATTTT
NA	NA	TRBV5-6	TRBJ2-7	CASSLDLSREQYF	TGTGCCAGCAGCTTGGATCTGTCCCGCGAGCAGTACTTC
NA	TRBD1	TRBV19	TRBJ1-1	CASSTRTGLLFTEAFF	TGTGCCAGTAGTACCCGGACAGGGCTTTTATTCACTGAAGCTTTCTTT
NA	TRBD2	TRBV10-2	TRBJ2-5	CASSSGLAGTRETQYF	TGCGCCAGCAGCTCCGGACTAGCGGGGACCCGGGAGACCCAGTACTTC
NA	NA	TRBV20-1	TRBJ2-7	CSATDYYEQYF	TGCAGTGCTACCGACTACTACGAGCAGTACTTC
NA	NA	TRBV2	TRBJ2-5	CASRPLGYQETQYF	TGTGCCAGCAGACCTCTAGGGTACCAAGAGACCCAGTACTTC
NA	NA	TRBV5-1	TRBJ2-3	CASSALTPALGFTDTQYF	TGCGCCAGCAGCGCCCTCACTCCCGCCCTCGGATTCACAGATACGCAGTATTTT
NA	NA	TRBV28	TRBJ1-5	CASRIEGRDQPQHF	TGTGCCAGCAGAATTGAAGGGCGCGATCAGCCCCAGCATTTT
once	NA	TRBV28	TRBJ1-1	CASSQGGLNTEAFF	TGTGCCAGCAGCCAAGGGGGGCTGAACACTGAAGCTTTCTTT
once	TRBD2	TRBV19	TRBJ2-2	CASCWTEESGRAFNTGELFF	TGTGCCAGTTGCTGGACGGAAGAGAGCGGGAGGGCCTTTAACACCGGGGAGCTGTTTTTT
NA	NA	TRBV14	TRBJ2-1	CASSQADSYNEQFF	TGTGCCAGCAGCCAAGCAGACAGTTACAATGAGCAGTTCTTC
NA	NA	TRBV16	TRBJ1-3	CASSQRGDSGNTIYF	TGTGCCAGCAGCCAAAGGGGGGACTCTGGAAACACCATATATTTT
NA	TRBD2	TRBV13	TRBJ2-3	CASSPLAGAADTQYF	TGTGCCAGCAGCCCATTAGCGGGAGCCGCAGATACGCAGTATTTT
NA	TRBD1	TRBV28	TRBJ2-1	CASTSGGTGENEQFF	TGTGCCAGCACCTCCGGGGGGACAGGGGAGAATGAGCAGTTCTTC
NA	NA	TRBV6-6	TRBJ2-7	CASSSEFPLEQYF	TGTGCCAGCAGTTCAGAGTTCCCTCTCGAGCAGTACTTC
NA	NA	TRBV10-3	TRBJ2-7	CAISESTPFSEQYF	TGTGCCATCAGTGAGTCGACACCCTTTAGCGAGCAGTACTTC
NA	NA	TRBV9	TRBJ2-1	CASSEGEASSYNEQFF	TGTGCCAGCAGCGAGGGAGAAGCCAGCTCCTACAATGAGCAGTTCTTC
NA	TRBD2	TRBV15	TRBJ2-5	CATSSLGGGETQYF	TGTGCCACCAGCAGCCTGGGCGGGGGAGAGACCCAGTACTTC